The clone carrying this T cell receptor (beta chain) was seen a handful of times. Its antigen is unidentified. The sample comes from a study of blood T cells in healthy people across ages. A second about 6 to 11 cycle PCR used barcoded and J-beta primers. TCRdb reanalysed the 5' RACE reads using MiXCR and keeps one entry per CDR3 protein. The sample carries 750,000 to 950,000 distinct CDR3 sequences, about 28% recorded once. Trimming took off 3 bases at V and 5 bases at J, with 19 bases between the two ends. The CDR3 sequence is 16 residues long. Germline loops: CDR1 MDHEN, CDR2 SYDVKM. Study-wide results and limits: Investigators viewed diversity estimates from one million T cells as underestimates, the study reported.

This same sample was also taken into another study, of T cells of mothers and their children.

Sequenced input: blood. This TCR was sampled from a woman aged 40 to 49 in good health. V is TRBV28 and J is TRBJ2-5; D is uncertain. The CDR3 DNA follows: TGTGCCAGCAGTTTCTTACCTGGGTCCCGAGCGGAGACCCAGTACTTC. Translated, it gives CASSFLPGSRAETQYF.